A single sample gave rise to the 3 T cell receptor beta chains below, sequenced in a study of blood T cell repertoires in COVID-19. The table came from immunoSEQ multiplex PCR; TCRdb's copy has only in-frame clones and leaves some out. The sample has around 40,000 clones; about 90% are singletons. The material sequenced was peripheral blood. These receptors were obtained from a human donor in a cohort sampled during active COVID-19.

V is TRBV5-6 and J is TRBJ2-7; 7 bases map to TRBD2. Germline CDR1 is SGHDT and CDR2 is YYEEEE. Losses at the gene ends were 7 bases for V and 9 bases for J; bases not matched to a gene: 10. The CDR3 consists of 12 residues. The CDR3 sequence is CASRAPWGGQYF. The CDR3 bases are TGTGCCAGCCGCGCCCCCTGGGGGGGGCAGTACTTC.

This chain uses TRBV7-3 with TRBJ2-2; D is possibly TRBD1 (6 bases). The CDR3 totals 15 residues. Per germline, CDR1 SGHTA and CDR2 FQGTGA. The germline V and J ends were trimmed by 0 bases and 6 bases, with 11 bases remaining between them. The CDR3 DNA is TGTGCCAGCAGCTTAACCGGGACACAAGCCGGGGAGCTGTTTTTT. Its protein is CASSLTGTQAGELFF.

V and J are TRBV3-1 (or the pseudogene TRBV3-2) and TRBJ1-4; 7 bases agree with TRBD1. There are 12 residues in the CDR3. The germline gives CDR1 LGHDT, CDR2 YNNKEL (reference sequence). V was pared by 4 bases and J by 11 bases, with 4 bases of the junction left unmatched. The CDR3 sequence is CASSPDRVKLFF. CDR3 in DNA: TGTGCCAGCAGCCCCGACAGGGTTAAACTGTTTTTT.